These T cell receptor beta chains were read from a single sample in a study of beta chain features in type 1 diabetes. The protocol was immunoSEQ multiplex PCR, while the TCRdb copy is restricted to in-frame clones and leaves out a portion. The data hold 300,000 to 400,000 clones, with around 9.6% observed a single time. The specimen was central memory CD4+ T cells from blood. Receptor source: a man younger than 40 with type 1 diabetes. Each CDR3 is given with its conserved first and last residue. The D gene is left open where the match is weak. The size field is filled for only some rows; it gives once, few, many or a size class.

v_gene: TRBV20-1
abundance: many
d_gene: .
j_gene: TRBJ2-5
CDR3nt: TGCAGTGCTAGAACAGAGACCCAGTACTTC
CDR3aa: CSARTETQYF

v_gene: TRBV30
abundance: few
d_gene: TRBD2
j_gene: TRBJ2-1
CDR3nt: TGTGCCTGGAGTCAAAGGAGGGAGGGCGAGGATGAGCAGTTCTTC
CDR3aa: CAWSQRREGEDEQFF

v_gene: TRBV9
abundance: .
d_gene: .
j_gene: TRBJ2-6
CDR3nt: TGTGCCAGCAGCGTAGAACCAGGGAGTGGGGCCAACGTCCTGACTTTC
CDR3aa: CASSVEPGSGANVLTF

v_gene: TRBV7-2
abundance: .
d_gene: .
j_gene: TRBJ1-1
CDR3nt: TGTGCCAGCAGCCCTTACTTGAACACTGAAGCTTTCTTT
CDR3aa: CASSPYLNTEAFF

v_gene: TRBV7-2
abundance: .
d_gene: .
j_gene: TRBJ2-1
CDR3nt: TGTGCCAGCAGCTTAGCTTTGCGGGTTGAATACAATGAGCAGTTCTTC
CDR3aa: CASSLALRVEYNEQFF

v_gene: TRBV4-2
abundance: .
d_gene: .
j_gene: TRBJ2-3
CDR3nt: TGTGCCAGCAGCCTGTTGGCAGATACGCAGTATTTT
CDR3aa: CASSLLADTQYF

v_gene: TRBV7-2
abundance: few
d_gene: TRBD2
j_gene: TRBJ2-7
CDR3nt: TGTGCCAGCAGCCCATCTATAGCGGGAGGGACCTACGAGCAGTACTTC
CDR3aa: CASSPSIAGGTYEQYF

v_gene: TRBV13
abundance: few
d_gene: TRBD1
j_gene: TRBJ2-7
CDR3nt: TGTGCCAGCAGCTTAGGCCGTTCCAGGGGGTTCTACGAGCAGTACTTC
CDR3aa: CASSLGRSRGFYEQYF

v_gene: TRBV11-2
abundance: many
d_gene: TRBD1
j_gene: TRBJ1-3
CDR3nt: TGTGCCAGCAGCTCCTGGACAGGGGGCGATGGAAACACCATATATTTT
CDR3aa: CASSSWTGGDGNTIYF

v_gene: TRBV28
abundance: .
d_gene: .
j_gene: TRBJ2-2
CDR3nt: TGTGCCAGCAGGGGCGGACAGACCGGCGGCGGGGAGCTGTTTTTT
CDR3aa: CASRGGQTGGGELFF

v_gene: TRBV5-4
abundance: .
d_gene: .
j_gene: TRBJ2-3
CDR3nt: TGTGCCAGCAGCTTGGTGGTGTACACAGATACGCAGTATTTT
CDR3aa: CASSLVVYTDTQYF

v_gene: TRBV6-5
abundance: .
d_gene: TRBD1
j_gene: TRBJ1-1
CDR3nt: TGTGCCAGCAGTACCGGGACAGGAATGAACACTGAAGCTTTCTTT
CDR3aa: CASSTGTGMNTEAFF

v_gene: TRBV19
abundance: many
d_gene: .
j_gene: TRBJ2-1
CDR3nt: TGTGCCAGTATGGGCGGGGCTTCCAATGAGCAGTTCTTC
CDR3aa: CASMGGASNEQFF

v_gene: TRBV18
abundance: .
d_gene: .
j_gene: TRBJ1-2
CDR3nt: TGTGCCAGCTCACCATCTACGGATTACTATGGCTACACCTTC
CDR3aa: CASSPSTDYYGYTF

v_gene: TRBV10-3
abundance: few
d_gene: .
j_gene: TRBJ2-2
CDR3nt: TGTGCCATCAGTGGAGCGGGCGGAGTACAGACCGGGGAGCTGTTTTTT
CDR3aa: CAISGAGGVQTGELFF

v_gene: TRBV7-2
abundance: few
d_gene: .
j_gene: TRBJ1-5
CDR3nt: TGTGCCAGCAGCTTAGAGGTTAATCAGCCCCAGCATTTT
CDR3aa: CASSLEVNQPQHF

v_gene: TRBV5-4
abundance: many
d_gene: .
j_gene: TRBJ2-5
CDR3nt: TGTGCCAGCAGCTTGGATAGGGAAGAGACCCAGTACTTC
CDR3aa: CASSLDREETQYF

v_gene: TRBV7-3
abundance: .
d_gene: .
j_gene: TRBJ2-3
CDR3nt: TGTGCCAGCAGCTCAACCGTAAGCGGAAATACGCAGTATTTT
CDR3aa: CASSSTVSGNTQYF

v_gene: TRBV5-1
abundance: .
d_gene: TRBD1
j_gene: TRBJ2-3
CDR3nt: TGCGCCAGCAGCTTCCCCCCTCCGGGACAGGGGATGGTCACAGATACGCAGTATTTT
CDR3aa: CASSFPPPGQGMVTDTQYF

v_gene: TRBV28
abundance: .
d_gene: .
j_gene: TRBJ1-5
CDR3nt: TGTGCCAGCAGTAAACCAAGGGGGATCGGGATATGGAGCAATCAGCCCCAGCATTTT
CDR3aa: CASSKPRGIGIWSNQPQHF

v_gene: TRBV4-1
abundance: .
d_gene: TRBD1
j_gene: TRBJ1-2
CDR3nt: TGCGCCAGCAGCCAGGGGGACAGTCCCTATGGCTACACCTTC
CDR3aa: CASSQGDSPYGYTF

v_gene: TRBV18
abundance: few
d_gene: .
j_gene: TRBJ1-5
CDR3nt: TGTGCCAGCTCTCCAGACCGGAATCAGCCCCAGCATTTT
CDR3aa: CASSPDRNQPQHF

v_gene: TRBV5-1
abundance: .
d_gene: .
j_gene: TRBJ1-2
CDR3nt: TGCGCCAGCAGCTTGGACAGTATGGGGCTCTATGGCTACACCTTC
CDR3aa: CASSLDSMGLYGYTF

v_gene: TRBV9
abundance: .
d_gene: .
j_gene: TRBJ1-4
CDR3nt: TGTGCCAGCAGCGCCCAGGCGCCGGGTGCTAATGAAAAACTGTTTTTT
CDR3aa: CASSAQAPGANEKLFF

v_gene: TRBV30
abundance: few
d_gene: .
j_gene: TRBJ2-2
CDR3nt: TGTGCCTTGGACAGCCAAAACACCGGGGAGCTGTTTTTT
CDR3aa: CALDSQNTGELFF

v_gene: TRBV6-4
abundance: .
d_gene: TRBD2
j_gene: TRBJ2-1
CDR3nt: TGTGCCAGCAGTGATGTGACTAGCGGGACCAATGAGCAGTTCTTC
CDR3aa: CASSDVTSGTNEQFF

v_gene: TRBV9
abundance: .
d_gene: .
j_gene: TRBJ1-4
CDR3nt: TGTGCCAGCAGCGTGGGGCCAACTAATGAAAAACTGTTTTTT
CDR3aa: CASSVGPTNEKLFF

v_gene: TRBV7-9
abundance: .
d_gene: .
j_gene: TRBJ1-2
CDR3nt: TGTGCCAGCAGCCCGGACACCCTTAACTATGGCTACACCTTC
CDR3aa: CASSPDTLNYGYTF

v_gene: TRBV19
abundance: few
d_gene: .
j_gene: TRBJ2-7
CDR3nt: TGTGCCAGTAGTCCGGGGGCGTCCCCCAACGAGCAGTACTTC
CDR3aa: CASSPGASPNEQYF

v_gene: TRBV2
abundance: many
d_gene: .
j_gene: TRBJ1-5
CDR3nt: TGTGCCAGCAGTGAAGCGCTAGGGGCAGGTCAGCCCCAGCATTTT
CDR3aa: CASSEALGAGQPQHF

v_gene: TRBV7-2
abundance: .
d_gene: .
j_gene: TRBJ2-7
CDR3nt: TGTGCCAGCAGCTTATTCTCCAGGGAGGTTGGCGAGCAGTACTTC
CDR3aa: CASSLFSREVGEQYF

v_gene: TRBV11-3
abundance: .
d_gene: .
j_gene: TRBJ2-3
CDR3nt: TGTGCCAGCAGCACCCTCAAAGGAGGAACGCAGTATTTT
CDR3aa: CASSTLKGGTQYF

v_gene: TRBV5-1
abundance: many
d_gene: TRBD1
j_gene: TRBJ2-1
CDR3nt: TGCGCCAGCTTGGACTCCGGGACAGGGGGCTTCAATGAGCAGTTCTTC
CDR3aa: CASLDSGTGGFNEQFF

v_gene: TRBV9
abundance: few
d_gene: .
j_gene: TRBJ1-5
CDR3nt: TGTGCCAGCAGCGTAGATCCCGAGAATCAGCCCCAGCATTTT
CDR3aa: CASSVDPENQPQHF

v_gene: TRBV5-4
abundance: few
d_gene: TRBD2
j_gene: TRBJ2-1
CDR3nt: TGTGCCAGCAGCTTGGGGACTAGCTTTCGCAATGAGCAGTTCTTC
CDR3aa: CASSLGTSFRNEQFF

v_gene: TRBV9
abundance: .
d_gene: .
j_gene: TRBJ2-1
CDR3nt: TGTGCCAGCAGCGCGGGGGGACAGAACAATGAGCAGTTCTTC
CDR3aa: CASSAGGQNNEQFF

v_gene: TRBV7-9
abundance: few
d_gene: .
j_gene: TRBJ1-3
CDR3nt: TGTGCCAGCAGCTTTTTCCCTGACTTAAACGGTGGAAACACCATATATTTT
CDR3aa: CASSFFPDLNGGNTIYF

v_gene: TRBV5-6
abundance: many
d_gene: TRBD1
j_gene: TRBJ2-5
CDR3nt: TGTGCCAGCAGCGCCGGGACAGGGGGAGAGACCCAGTACTTC
CDR3aa: CASSAGTGGETQYF

v_gene: TRBV11-2
abundance: .
d_gene: TRBD2
j_gene: TRBJ2-4
CDR3nt: TGCGCCAGCAGCCAGGACGTCGGGACTAGCGGGAACATTCAGTACTTC
CDR3aa: CASSQDVGTSGNIQYF

v_gene: TRBV11-2
abundance: .
d_gene: .
j_gene: TRBJ1-1
CDR3nt: TGTGCCAGCAGCTCGGACAGCTTGAACACTGAAGCTTTCTTT
CDR3aa: CASSSDSLNTEAFF

v_gene: TRBV29-1
abundance: few
d_gene: .
j_gene: TRBJ2-7
CDR3nt: TGCAGCGTCGGGGTTAGCTCCTACGAGCAGTACTTC
CDR3aa: CSVGVSSYEQYF

v_gene: TRBV5-1
abundance: .
d_gene: .
j_gene: TRBJ2-7
CDR3nt: TGCGCCAGCAGCTTGGTACAGGGTGTCTACGAGCAGTACTTC
CDR3aa: CASSLVQGVYEQYF

v_gene: TRBV7-2
abundance: few
d_gene: .
j_gene: TRBJ2-7
CDR3nt: TGTGCCAGCAGCTTAGTATCCCAAGGCGAGCAGTACTTC
CDR3aa: CASSLVSQGEQYF

v_gene: TRBV9
abundance: .
d_gene: .
j_gene: TRBJ2-3
CDR3nt: TGTGCCAGCAGCGTAGCAAGTCGTACAGATACGCAGTATTTT
CDR3aa: CASSVASRTDTQYF

v_gene: TRBV29-1
abundance: .
d_gene: .
j_gene: TRBJ1-3
CDR3nt: TGCAGCGTCCGGGAGGGGGTAAGCTCTGGAAACACCATATATTTT
CDR3aa: CSVREGVSSGNTIYF

v_gene: TRBV27
abundance: .
d_gene: TRBD1
j_gene: TRBJ2-5
CDR3nt: TGTGCCAGCAGTTTATTCTTGCCTGGGACAGGGCAAGAGACCCAGTACTTC
CDR3aa: CASSLFLPGTGQETQYF

v_gene: TRBV29-1
abundance: many
d_gene: TRBD1
j_gene: TRBJ2-7
CDR3nt: TGCAGCGTTGGACAGGGACGTAACGAGCAGTACTTC
CDR3aa: CSVGQGRNEQYF

v_gene: TRBV28
abundance: few
d_gene: TRBD1
j_gene: TRBJ2-1
CDR3nt: TGTGCCAGCCGTTACCCGGGACAGTCTTACAATGAGCAGTTCTTC
CDR3aa: CASRYPGQSYNEQFF

v_gene: TRBV11-2
abundance: .
d_gene: .
j_gene: TRBJ1-4
CDR3nt: TGTGCCAGCAGCTCCCGATCCATAGGGGATGAAAAACTGTTTTTT
CDR3aa: CASSSRSIGDEKLFF

v_gene: TRBV27
abundance: .
d_gene: .
j_gene: TRBJ2-1
CDR3nt: TGTGCCAGCAGCGATACTAGCAGCTACAATGAGCAGTTCTTC
CDR3aa: CASSDTSSYNEQFF

v_gene: TRBV10-1
abundance: .
d_gene: .
j_gene: TRBJ2-3
CDR3nt: TGCGCCAGCAGCATTAGGACAGATACGCAGTATTTT
CDR3aa: CASSIRTDTQYF

v_gene: TRBV7-7
abundance: few
d_gene: TRBD2
j_gene: TRBJ2-5
CDR3nt: TGTGCCAGCAGCTTATCCTCGACTAGCGGTCCCCTTGTCCAGTACTTC
CDR3aa: CASSLSSTSGPLVQYF

v_gene: TRBV6-5
abundance: few
d_gene: .
j_gene: TRBJ1-3
CDR3nt: TGTGCCAGCAGTTACCCACAGAAATCTGGAAACACCATATATTTT
CDR3aa: CASSYPQKSGNTIYF

v_gene: TRBV7-2
abundance: few
d_gene: .
j_gene: TRBJ1-4
CDR3nt: TGTGCCAGCAGCTTAGCGGGTGTTGAAAAACTGTTTTTT
CDR3aa: CASSLAGVEKLFF